This paragraph covers one T cell receptor (beta chain) sequence. One end of the junction is discordant with germline, which a read error may explain. The data stem from a study of T cell changes during pregnancy in multiple sclerosis. Method: immunoSEQ multiplex PCR; TCRdb's copy keeps in-frame clones and lacks some. The data show more than 55,000 clones, with more than 85% seen just once and under 0.45% held by the top ten. There are 13 residues in the CDR3. CDR1 GTSNPN and CDR2 SVGIG come from the germline V gene (reference sequence). The sample was CD4+ T cells from peripheral blood mononuclear cells, taken in the third trimester of pregnancy. This chain connects TRBV30 to TRBJ1-2; tentative D call: TRBD1 (5 bases). This sequence originates from a female donor with multiple sclerosis, enrolled in a pregnancy study. CDR3 bases: TGTGCCTGGAGTGTACTAGGGGCGGGGGAGGCAGACTTC. It translates to CAWSVLGAGEADF.